This T cell receptor (beta chain) was observed in a study of CXCR3-negative and CXCR3-positive naive CD8 T cells. In germline, CDR1 is MGHRA, CDR2 YSYEKL. The length of the CDR3 is 12 residues. Definition of naive CD8+ T cells rested on a CD45RO-CCR7+CD27+CD95- profile. General study points: Both of the naive subsets showed about the same high diversity, but memory CD8+ cells had much less. For CXCR3-positive naive cells, TRB CDR3s were more hydrophobic than those of CXCR3-negative naive cells. The naive subsets expressed comparable surface CD5, and the authors inferred TCR strength from TRB CDR3 properties.

On this clonotype: Its antigen is as yet unknown.

Libraries were UMI-labeled 5' RACE TRB cDNA. TCRdb re-called the 5' RACE reads and gives one entry per CDR3 protein, without DNA. The sample totals approximately 66,000 distinct CDR3 sequences. V gene TRBV4-1 combines with J gene TRBJ2-3; TCRdb designates TRBD1, a call that cannot be tested without DNA. The TCR sequence derives from a human donor in good health. Some clones in this sample may be carry-over from other donors' samples. Sequences were obtained from naive CXCR3- CD8+ T cells from blood. The subset was: CD45RO-CCR7+CD27+CD95- naive CD8+ T cells lacking CXCR3 (TNR3-). CDR3 loop: CASSSGSDTQYF.